This T cell receptor (beta chain) appears in the sequencing data of a study of post-analysis software for immune sequencing data. On the study more broadly: The courses of disease that were included comprised relapsing-remitting, secondary progressive and progressive-relapsing multiple sclerosis. Overall study findings and caveats: There were five or six TRBV segments more frequent in patients than controls, and TRBV5-6, TRBV5-1 and TRBV20-1 were among them. The study found significantly lower normalized Chao1 diversity in multiple sclerosis patients than in controls.

Carried by the TCR beta cDNA libraries were unique molecular identifiers. The source material, about 0.9 to 11 million T cells, gave rise to 510,000 or so cDNA molecules. Each CDR3 protein is one row after TCRdb ran MiXCR on the PCR reads. The sample has approximately 730,000 distinct CDR3 sequences, around 45% seen once. Germline V gene sequence: CDR1 MNHEY, CDR2 SMNVEV (reference sequence). Trimming stripped 3 bases from V and 7 bases from J, with 13 bases between. The CDR3 extends over 13 amino acids. Points on this clonotype: Antigen unknown.

Sequencing input: blood. V is TRBV27 and J is TRBJ2-7; the D gene is possibly TRBD2 (6 bases). The receptor's source is a girl aged 5 to 17 with multiple sclerosis. The CDR3 sequence: CASSFSKEGEQYF. The CDR3 DNA follows: TGTGCCAGCAGTTTTTCGAAGGAGGGTGAGCAGTACTTC.